This TCR beta chain was observed in a study of immune evolution from preneoplasia to lung adenocarcinoma. Study as a whole: HLA loss of heterozygosity: around 6.5% AIS, around 16% MIA, around 35% ADC, none AAH.

Germline CDR1 and CDR2: MGHRA and YSYEKL. There are 16 residues in the CDR3. The germline V and J ends were trimmed by 1 base and 8 bases, with 18 bases remaining between them. The method was immunoSEQ multiplex PCR; TCRdb's version includes in-frame clones alone and lacks a portion of them. The sample carries about 40,000 clones, roughly 74% recorded once. Sequences were obtained from FFPE invasive lung adenocarcinoma tissue. The receptor was isolated from a person aged 55 to 70 with lung adenocarcinoma. This chain uses TRBV4-1 with TRBJ2-1, with D possibly TRBD1 on 7 matching bases. CDR3 protein: CASSQVVTQGGDEQFF. The CDR3 DNA reads as TGCGCCAGCAGCCAAGTGGTGACGCAGGGGGGCGATGAGCAGTTCTTC.